The clone carrying this TCR beta chain was counted between two and nine times. Its antigen remains unknown. The junction departs from the called germline gene at one end, perhaps through a read error. CDR3 length equals 13 residues. The germline V gene encodes CDR1 GTSNPN and CDR2 SVGIG (reference sequence). These data belong to a study of shared clonotypes between healthy human individuals. Findings and caveats of the study: Clonotypes shared by all four sorted-subset donors had higher generation probabilities than non-shared clonotypes.

Profiled with immunoSEQ multiplex PCR; TCRdb holds only in-frame clones, not every one. The sample has approximately 1,000,000 clones; about 80% are singletons. The clonotype comes from a young man in good health. Some clones in this sample may be carry-over from other donors' samples. Sequencing input: memory CD4+ T cells from PBMCs. Subset noted: CD45RA-negative fraction. The chain carries TRBV30 and TRBJ1-4; D may be TRBD1 (6 bases). The CDR3 bases are TGTGCCTGGACTTGGGGGGCGAATGGAAAACTGTTTTTT. It is translated as CAWTWGANGKLFF.